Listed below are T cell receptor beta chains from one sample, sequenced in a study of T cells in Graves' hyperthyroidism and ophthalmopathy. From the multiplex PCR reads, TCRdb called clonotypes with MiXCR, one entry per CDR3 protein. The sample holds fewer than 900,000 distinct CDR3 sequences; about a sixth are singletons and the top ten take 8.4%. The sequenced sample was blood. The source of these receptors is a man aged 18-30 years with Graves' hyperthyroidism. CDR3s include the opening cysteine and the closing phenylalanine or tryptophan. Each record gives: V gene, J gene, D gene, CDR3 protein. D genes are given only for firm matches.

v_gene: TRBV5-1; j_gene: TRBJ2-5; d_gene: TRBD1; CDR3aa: CASSLLGTGVVKTQYF
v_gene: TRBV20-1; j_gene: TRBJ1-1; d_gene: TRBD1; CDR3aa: CSAQTGMNTEAFF
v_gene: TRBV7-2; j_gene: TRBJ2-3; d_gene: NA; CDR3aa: CASSLVSATDTQYF
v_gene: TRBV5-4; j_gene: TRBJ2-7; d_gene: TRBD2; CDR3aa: CASSLPSGYYEQYF
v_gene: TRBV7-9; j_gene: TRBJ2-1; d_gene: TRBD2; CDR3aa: CASSPGLAVYNEQFF
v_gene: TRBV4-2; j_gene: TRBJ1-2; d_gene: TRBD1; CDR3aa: CASSQEYRGNYGYTF
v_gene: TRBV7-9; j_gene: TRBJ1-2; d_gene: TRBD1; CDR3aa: CASSSQHWDRGLSDGYTF
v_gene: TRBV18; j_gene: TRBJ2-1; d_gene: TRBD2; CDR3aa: CASSPAGLALGEQFF
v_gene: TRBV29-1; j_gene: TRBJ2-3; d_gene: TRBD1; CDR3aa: CSVSGTDVTDTQYF
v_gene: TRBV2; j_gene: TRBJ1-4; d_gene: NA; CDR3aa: CASQARRPEGEKLFF
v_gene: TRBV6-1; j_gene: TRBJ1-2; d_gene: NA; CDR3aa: CASSPQRGGYTF
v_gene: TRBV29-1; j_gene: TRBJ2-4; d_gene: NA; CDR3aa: CSVDGGDIQYF
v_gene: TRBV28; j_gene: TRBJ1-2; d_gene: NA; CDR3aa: CASSLQARGGGSYGYTF
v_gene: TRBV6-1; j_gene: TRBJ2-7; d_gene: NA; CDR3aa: CASTELGSSYEQYF
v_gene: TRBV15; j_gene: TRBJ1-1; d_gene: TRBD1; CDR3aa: CATSPGQSNTEAFF
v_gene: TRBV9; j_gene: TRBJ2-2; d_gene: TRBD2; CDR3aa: CASSWGSGRSPGELFF
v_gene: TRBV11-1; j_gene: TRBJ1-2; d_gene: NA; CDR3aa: CASSRSADASYGYTF
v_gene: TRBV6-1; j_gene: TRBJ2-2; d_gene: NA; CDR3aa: CASRLDYFGELFF
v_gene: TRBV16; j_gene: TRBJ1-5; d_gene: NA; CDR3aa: CASSQGSQLNQPQHF
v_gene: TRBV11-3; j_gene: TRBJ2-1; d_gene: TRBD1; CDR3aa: CASSLPPGTGTYNEQFF
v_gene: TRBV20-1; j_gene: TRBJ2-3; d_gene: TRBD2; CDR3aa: CSALHLAGASTDTQYF
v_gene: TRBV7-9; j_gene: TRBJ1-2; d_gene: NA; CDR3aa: CASSLRTDRNYGYTF
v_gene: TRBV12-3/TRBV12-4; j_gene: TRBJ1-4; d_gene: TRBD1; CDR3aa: CASSRGGMEKLFF
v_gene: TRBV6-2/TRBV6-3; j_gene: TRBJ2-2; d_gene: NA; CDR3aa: CASSNDEGHTNTGELFF
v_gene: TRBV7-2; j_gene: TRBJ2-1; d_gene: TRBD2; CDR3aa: CASSLPPPGRNEQFF
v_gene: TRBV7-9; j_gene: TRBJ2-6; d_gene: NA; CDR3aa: CAILPTAGANVLTF
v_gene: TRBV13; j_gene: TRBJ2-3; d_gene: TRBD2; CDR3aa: CASSRRGVGGTDTQYF
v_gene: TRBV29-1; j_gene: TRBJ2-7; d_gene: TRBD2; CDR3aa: CSVLAEERNEQYF
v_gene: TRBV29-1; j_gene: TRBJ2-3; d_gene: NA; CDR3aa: CSVVRDTADTQYF
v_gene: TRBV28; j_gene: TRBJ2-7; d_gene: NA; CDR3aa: CASSFRVDEQYF
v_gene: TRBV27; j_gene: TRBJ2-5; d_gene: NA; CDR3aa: CASKKGDQETQYF
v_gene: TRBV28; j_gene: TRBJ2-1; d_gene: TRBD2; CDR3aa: CASTVGLAGYNEQFF
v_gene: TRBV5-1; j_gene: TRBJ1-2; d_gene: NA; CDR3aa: CASSLETQNYGYTF
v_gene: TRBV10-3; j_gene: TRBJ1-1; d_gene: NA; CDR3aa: CAISDSGNTEAFF
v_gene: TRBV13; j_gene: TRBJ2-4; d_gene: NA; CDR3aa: CASSLGKKNIQYF
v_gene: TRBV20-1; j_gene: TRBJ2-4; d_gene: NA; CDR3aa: CSATGAPKNIQYF
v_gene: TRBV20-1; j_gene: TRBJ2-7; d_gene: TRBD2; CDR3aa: CSAGGRNYEQYF
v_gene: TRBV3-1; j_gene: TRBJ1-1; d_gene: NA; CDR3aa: CASSQSQGWEAFF
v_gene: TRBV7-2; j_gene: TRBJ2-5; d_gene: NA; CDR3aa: CASSLDLGAQYF
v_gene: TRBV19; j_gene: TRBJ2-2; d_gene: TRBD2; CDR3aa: CASPSGRVVGELFF
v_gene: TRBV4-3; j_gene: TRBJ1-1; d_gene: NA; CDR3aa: CASSPSSLRLGSEAFF
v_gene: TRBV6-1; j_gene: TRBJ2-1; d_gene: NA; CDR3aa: CASSWTNEQFF
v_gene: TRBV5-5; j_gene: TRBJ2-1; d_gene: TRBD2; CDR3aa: CASSRVGGRDEQFF
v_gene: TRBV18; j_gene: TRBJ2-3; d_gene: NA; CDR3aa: CASSPGEADTQYF
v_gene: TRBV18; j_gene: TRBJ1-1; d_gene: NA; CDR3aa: CASSPQGNTEAFF
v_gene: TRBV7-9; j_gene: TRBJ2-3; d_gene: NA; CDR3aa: CASSLAQAVDTQYF
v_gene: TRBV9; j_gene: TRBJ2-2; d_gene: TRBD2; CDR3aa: CASSFTSGSFGGELFF
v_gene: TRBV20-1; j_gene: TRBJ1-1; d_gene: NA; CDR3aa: CSARLWSTNTEAFF